This T cell receptor beta chain was recovered during a study of low-dose radiotherapy and immunotherapy resistance in tumors. TCRs underwent roughly 19 PCR cycles of amplification with a constant-region primer and V-primer adapter. TCRdb reprocessed the reads with MiXCR, giving one entry per CDR3 protein. The sample yields tens of thousands of distinct CDR3 sequences, approximately 10% seen once. Germline-derived CDR1 and CDR2 are MNHEY and SMNVEV (reference sequence). CDR3 size: 16 residues. Trimming removed 3 bases from V and 0 bases from J, with 11 bases in between. This clonotype occurred many times. Time point here: before trial treatment. Nivolumab, ipilimumab, aspirin, low-dose cyclophosphamide and low-dose radiotherapy were given to donors.

The sequencing used PBMCs, collected before treatment. This TCR was recovered from a female donor with ovarian cancer. The V and J genes are TRBV27 and TRBJ2-2; D is unclear. CDR3: CASSFGSFANTGELFF. The CDR3 nucleotides are TGTGCCAGCAGTTTTGGCAGTTTTGCGAACACCGGGGAGCTGTTTTTT.